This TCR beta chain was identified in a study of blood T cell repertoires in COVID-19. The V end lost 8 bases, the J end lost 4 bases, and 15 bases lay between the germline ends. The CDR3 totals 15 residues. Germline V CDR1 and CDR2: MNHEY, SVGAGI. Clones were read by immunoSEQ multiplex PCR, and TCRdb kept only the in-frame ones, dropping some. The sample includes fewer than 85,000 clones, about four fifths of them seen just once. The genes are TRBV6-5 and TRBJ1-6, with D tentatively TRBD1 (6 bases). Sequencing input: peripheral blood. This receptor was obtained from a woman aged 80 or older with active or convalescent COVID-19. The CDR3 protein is CASSDYRAYNSPLHF. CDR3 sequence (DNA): TGTGCCAGCTCTGATTACAGGGCGTATAATTCACCCCTCCACTTT.